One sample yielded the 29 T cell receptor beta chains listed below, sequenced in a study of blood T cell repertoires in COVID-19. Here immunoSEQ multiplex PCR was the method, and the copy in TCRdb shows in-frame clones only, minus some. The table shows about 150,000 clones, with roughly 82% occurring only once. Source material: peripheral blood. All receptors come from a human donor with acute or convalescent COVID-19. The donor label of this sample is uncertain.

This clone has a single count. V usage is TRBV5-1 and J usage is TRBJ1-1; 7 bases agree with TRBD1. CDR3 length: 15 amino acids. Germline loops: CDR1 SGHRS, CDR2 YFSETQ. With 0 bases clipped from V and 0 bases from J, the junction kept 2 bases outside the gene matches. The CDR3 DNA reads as TGCGCCAGCAGCTTGGTGGGACAGTTGAACACTGAAGCTTTCTTT. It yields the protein CASSLVGQLNTEAFF.

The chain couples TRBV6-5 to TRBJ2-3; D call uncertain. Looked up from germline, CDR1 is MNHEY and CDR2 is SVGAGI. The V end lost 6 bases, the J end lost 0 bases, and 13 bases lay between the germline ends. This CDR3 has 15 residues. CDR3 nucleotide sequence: TGTGCCAGCAGCCAAGGCGTCGGGAGCACAGATACGCAGTATTTT. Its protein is CASSQGVGSTDTQYF.

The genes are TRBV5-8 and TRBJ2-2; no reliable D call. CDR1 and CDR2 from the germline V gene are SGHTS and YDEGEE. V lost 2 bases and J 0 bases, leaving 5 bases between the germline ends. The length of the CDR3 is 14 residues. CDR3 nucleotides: TGTGCCAGCAGCTTACAATCGAACACCGGGGAGCTGTTTTTT. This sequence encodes CASSLQSNTGELFF.

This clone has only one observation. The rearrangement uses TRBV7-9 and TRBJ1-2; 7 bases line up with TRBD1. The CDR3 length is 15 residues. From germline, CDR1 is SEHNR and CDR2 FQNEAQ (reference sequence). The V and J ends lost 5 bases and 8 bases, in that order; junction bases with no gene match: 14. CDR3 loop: CASSPENDRAGGYTF. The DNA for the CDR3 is TGTGCCAGCAGCCCGGAAAACGACAGGGCGGGAGGCTACACCTTC.

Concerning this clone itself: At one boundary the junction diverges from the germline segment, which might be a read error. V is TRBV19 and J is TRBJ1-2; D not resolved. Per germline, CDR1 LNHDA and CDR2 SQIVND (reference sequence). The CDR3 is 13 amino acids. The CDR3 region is CASSVDGNYGYTF. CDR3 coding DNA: TGTGCCAGTAGTGTAGACGGTAACTATGGCTACACCTTC. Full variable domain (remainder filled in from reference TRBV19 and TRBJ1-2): DGGITQSPKYLFRKEGQNVTLSCEQNLNHDAMYWYRQDPGQGLRLIYYSQIVNDFQKGDIAEGYSVSREKKESFPLTVTSAQKNPTAFYLCASSVDGNYGYTFGSGTRLTVV.

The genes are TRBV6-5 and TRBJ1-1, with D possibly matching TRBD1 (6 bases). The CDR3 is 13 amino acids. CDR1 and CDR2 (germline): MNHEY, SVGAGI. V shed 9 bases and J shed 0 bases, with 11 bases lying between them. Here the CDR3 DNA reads TGTGCCAGTCAGGGGCCTCTGAACACTGAAGCTTTCTTT. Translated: CASQGPLNTEAFF.

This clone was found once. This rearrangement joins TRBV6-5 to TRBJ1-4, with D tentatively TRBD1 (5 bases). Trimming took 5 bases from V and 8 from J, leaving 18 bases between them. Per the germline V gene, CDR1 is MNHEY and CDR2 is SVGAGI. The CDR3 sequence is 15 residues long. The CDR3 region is CASSRLTVSGEKLFF. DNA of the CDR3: TGTGCCAGCAGTAGGCTGACAGTGAGTGGGGAAAAACTGTTTTTT.

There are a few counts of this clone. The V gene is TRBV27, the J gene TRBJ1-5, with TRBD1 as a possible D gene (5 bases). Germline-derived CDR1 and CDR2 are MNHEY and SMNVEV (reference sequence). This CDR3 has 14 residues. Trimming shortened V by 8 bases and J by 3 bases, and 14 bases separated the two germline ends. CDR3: CASWGQFSNQPQHF. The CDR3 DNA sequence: TGTGCCAGCTGGGGCCAATTTTCCAATCAGCCCCAGCATTTT.

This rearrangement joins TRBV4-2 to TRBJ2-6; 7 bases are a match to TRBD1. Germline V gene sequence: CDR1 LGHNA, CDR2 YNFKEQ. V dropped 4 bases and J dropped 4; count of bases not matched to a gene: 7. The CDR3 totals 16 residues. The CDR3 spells CASSRVGGTGANVLTF. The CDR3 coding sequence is TGTGCCAGCAGCCGGGTAGGGGGCACCGGGGCCAACGTCCTGACTTTC.

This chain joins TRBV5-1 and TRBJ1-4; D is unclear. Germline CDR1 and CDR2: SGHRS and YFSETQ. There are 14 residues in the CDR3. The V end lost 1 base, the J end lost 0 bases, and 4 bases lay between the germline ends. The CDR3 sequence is CASSLTSTNEKLFF. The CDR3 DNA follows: TGCGCCAGCAGCTTGACATCAACTAATGAAAAACTGTTTTTT.

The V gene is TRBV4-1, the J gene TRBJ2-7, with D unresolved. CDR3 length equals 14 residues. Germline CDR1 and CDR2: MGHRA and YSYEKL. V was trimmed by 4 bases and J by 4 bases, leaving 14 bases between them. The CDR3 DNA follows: TGCGCCAGCAGCCCTCAAAGTGGCGGATACGAGCAGTACTTC. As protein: CASSPQSGGYEQYF.

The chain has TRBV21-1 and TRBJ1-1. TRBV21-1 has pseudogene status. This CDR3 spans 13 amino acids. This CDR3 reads CASRLRGNTEAFF. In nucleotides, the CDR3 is TGTGCCAGCAGACTACGGGGGAACACTGAAGCTTTCTTT.

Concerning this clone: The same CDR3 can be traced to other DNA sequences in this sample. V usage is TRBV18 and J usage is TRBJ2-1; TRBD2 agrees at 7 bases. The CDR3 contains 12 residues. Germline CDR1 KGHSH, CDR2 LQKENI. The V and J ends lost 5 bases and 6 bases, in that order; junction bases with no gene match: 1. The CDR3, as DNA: TGTGCCAGCTCAACGGGGGGCAATGAGCAGTTCTTC. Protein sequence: CASSTGGNEQFF.

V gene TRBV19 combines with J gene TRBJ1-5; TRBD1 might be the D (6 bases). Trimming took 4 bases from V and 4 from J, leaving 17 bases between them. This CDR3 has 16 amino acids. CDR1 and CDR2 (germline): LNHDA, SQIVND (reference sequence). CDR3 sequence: CASSTLPGQGNQPQHF. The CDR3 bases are TGTGCCAGTAGTACTTTACCGGGACAAGGAAATCAGCCCCAGCATTTT. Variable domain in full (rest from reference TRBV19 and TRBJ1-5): DGGITQSPKYLFRKEGQNVTLSCEQNLNHDAMYWYRQDPGQGLRLIYYSQIVNDFQKGDIAEGYSVSREKKESFPLTVTSAQKNPTAFYLCASSTLPGQGNQPQHFGDGTRLSIL.

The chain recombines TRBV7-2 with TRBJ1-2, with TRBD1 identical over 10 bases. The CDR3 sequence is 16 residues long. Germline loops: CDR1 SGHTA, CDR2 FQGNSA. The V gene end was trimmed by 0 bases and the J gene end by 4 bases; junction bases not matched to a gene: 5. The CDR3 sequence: CASSLAAGTGAYGYTF. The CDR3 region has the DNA TGTGCCAGCAGCTTAGCGGCCGGGACAGGGGCCTATGGCTACACCTTC.

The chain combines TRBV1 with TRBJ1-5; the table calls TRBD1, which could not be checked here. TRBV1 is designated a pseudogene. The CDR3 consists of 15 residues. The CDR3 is CTSSQDFDINQPQHF. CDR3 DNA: TGCACCAGCAGCCAAGATTTCGACATTAATCAGCCCCAGCATTTT.

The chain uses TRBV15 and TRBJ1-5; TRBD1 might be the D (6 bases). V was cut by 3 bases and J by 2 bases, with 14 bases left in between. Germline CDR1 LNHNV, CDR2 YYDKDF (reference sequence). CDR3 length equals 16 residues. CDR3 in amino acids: CATSRGSGVGNQPQHF. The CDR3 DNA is TGTGCCACCAGCAGGGGGTCAGGGGTAGGCAATCAGCCCCAGCATTTT.

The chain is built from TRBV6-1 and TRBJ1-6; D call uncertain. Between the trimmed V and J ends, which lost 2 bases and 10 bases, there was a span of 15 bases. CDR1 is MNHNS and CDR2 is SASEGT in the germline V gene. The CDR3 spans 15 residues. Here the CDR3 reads CASSEIDDAVSPLHF. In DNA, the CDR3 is TGTGCCAGCAGTGAAATTGACGACGCGGTGTCACCCCTCCACTTT.

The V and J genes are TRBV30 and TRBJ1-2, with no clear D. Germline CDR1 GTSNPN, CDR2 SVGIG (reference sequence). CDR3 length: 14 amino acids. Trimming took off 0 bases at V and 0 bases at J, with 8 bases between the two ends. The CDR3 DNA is TGTGCCTGGAGTGTAACCAGCGCTAACTATGGCTACACCTTC. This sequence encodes CAWSVTSANYGYTF.

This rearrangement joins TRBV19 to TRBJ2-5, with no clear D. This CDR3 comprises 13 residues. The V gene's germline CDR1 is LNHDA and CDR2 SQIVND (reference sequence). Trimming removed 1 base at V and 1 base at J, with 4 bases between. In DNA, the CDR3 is TGTGCCAGTAGTATAGGTCGCCAAGAGACCCAGTACTTC. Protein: CASSIGRQETQYF. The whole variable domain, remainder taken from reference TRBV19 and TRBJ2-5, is DGGITQSPKYLFRKEGQNVTLSCEQNLNHDAMYWYRQDPGQGLRLIYYSQIVNDFQKGDIAEGYSVSREKKESFPLTVTSAQKNPTAFYLCASSIGRQETQYFGPGTRLLVL.

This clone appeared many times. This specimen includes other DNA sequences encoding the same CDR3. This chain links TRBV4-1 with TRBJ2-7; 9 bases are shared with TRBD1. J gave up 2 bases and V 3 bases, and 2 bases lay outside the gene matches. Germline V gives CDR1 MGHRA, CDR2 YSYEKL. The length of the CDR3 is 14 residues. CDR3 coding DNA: TGCGCCAGCAGCCAGGGACAGGGAACCTACGAGCAGTACTTC. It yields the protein CASSQGQGTYEQYF.

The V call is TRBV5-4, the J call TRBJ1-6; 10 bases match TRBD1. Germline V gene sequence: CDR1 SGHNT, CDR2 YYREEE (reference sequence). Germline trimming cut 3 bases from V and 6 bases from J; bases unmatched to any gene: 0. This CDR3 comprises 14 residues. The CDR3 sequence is CASSWDRGNSPLHF. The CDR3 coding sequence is TGTGCCAGCAGCTGGGACAGGGGTAATTCACCCCTCCACTTT.

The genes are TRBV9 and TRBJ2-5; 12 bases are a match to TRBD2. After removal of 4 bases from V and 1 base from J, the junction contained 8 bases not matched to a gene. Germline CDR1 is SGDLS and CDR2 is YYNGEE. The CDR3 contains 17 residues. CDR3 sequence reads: CASSLGLAGTGQETQYF. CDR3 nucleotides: TGTGCCAGCAGCTTAGGACTAGCGGGGACGGGCCAAGAGACCCAGTACTTC.

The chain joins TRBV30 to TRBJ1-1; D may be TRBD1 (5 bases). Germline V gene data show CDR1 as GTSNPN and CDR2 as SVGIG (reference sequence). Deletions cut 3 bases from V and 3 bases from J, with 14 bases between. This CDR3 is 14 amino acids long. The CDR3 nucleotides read TGTGCCTGGAGCCCAGGGTTGGTGTACACTGAAGCTTTCTTT. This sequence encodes CAWSPGLVYTEAFF.

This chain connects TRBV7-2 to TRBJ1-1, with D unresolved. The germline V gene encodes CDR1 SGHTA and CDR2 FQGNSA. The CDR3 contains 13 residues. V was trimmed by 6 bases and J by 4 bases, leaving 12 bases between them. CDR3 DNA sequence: TGTGCCAGCAGTATAGAGGGTAGCACTGAAGCTTTCTTT. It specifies CASSIEGSTEAFF.

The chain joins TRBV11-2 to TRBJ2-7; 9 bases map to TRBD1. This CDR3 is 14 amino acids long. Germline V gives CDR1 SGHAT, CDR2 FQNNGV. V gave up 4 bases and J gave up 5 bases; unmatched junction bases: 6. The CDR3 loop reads CASSWGTGRNEQYF. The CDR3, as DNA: TGTGCCAGCAGCTGGGGGACAGGGAGGAACGAGCAGTACTTC.

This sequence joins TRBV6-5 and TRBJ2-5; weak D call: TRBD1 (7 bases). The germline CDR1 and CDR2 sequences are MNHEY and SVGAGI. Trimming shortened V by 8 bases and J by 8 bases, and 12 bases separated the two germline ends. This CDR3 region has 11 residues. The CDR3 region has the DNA TGTGCCAGCGTGACAGGGACTACCCAGTACTTC. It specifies CASVTGTTQYF.

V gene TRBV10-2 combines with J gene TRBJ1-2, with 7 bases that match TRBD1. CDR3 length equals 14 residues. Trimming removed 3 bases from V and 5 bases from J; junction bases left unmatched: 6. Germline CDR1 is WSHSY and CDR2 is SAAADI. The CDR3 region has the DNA TGCGCCAGCAGTGAAGCAGGGACAGTTTATGGCTACACCTTC. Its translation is CASSEAGTVYGYTF.

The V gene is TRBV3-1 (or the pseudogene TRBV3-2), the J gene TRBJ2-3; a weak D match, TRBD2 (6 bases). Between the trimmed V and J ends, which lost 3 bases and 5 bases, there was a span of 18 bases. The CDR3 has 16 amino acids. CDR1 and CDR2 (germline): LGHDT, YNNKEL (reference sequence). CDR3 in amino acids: CASSHERIGGEDTQYF. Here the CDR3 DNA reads TGTGCCAGCAGCCATGAGAGGATCGGGGGAGAAGATACGCAGTATTTT.